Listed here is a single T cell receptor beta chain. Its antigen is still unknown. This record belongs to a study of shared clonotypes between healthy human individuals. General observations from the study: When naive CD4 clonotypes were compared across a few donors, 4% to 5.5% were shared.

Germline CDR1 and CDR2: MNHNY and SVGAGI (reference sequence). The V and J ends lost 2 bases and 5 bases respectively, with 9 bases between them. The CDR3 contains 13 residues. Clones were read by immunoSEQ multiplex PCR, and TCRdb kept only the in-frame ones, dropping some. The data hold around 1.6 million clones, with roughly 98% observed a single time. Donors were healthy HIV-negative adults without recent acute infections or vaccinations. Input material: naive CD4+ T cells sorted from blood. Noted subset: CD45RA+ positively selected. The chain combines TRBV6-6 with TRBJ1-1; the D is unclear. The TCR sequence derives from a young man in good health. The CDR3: CASSYRVITEAFF. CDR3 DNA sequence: TGTGCCAGCAGTTACAGGGTGATAACTGAAGCTTTCTTT.